This T cell receptor (beta chain) was retrieved from a study of T cell repertoires in cytomegalovirus infection (dated by TCRdb to between 2018 and 2021). Notes on the research overall: Donor HLA type was relevant to the analysis, as public TCR beta signatures indicated carriage of CMV infection together with the matching HLA type. General findings and caveats noted by the study authors: In both this cohort and an independent cohort of approximately 350 donors, the cumulative frequency of public TCR beta family members distinguished carriers of CMV infection plus the relevant HLA type. The ex vivo response was dominated by HLA-C-restricted CMV-specific TCR beta clonotypes, which also provided the single most frequent clonotype in two of eight donors.

The instrument was an Illumina HiSeq 1500. TCRdb applied fastp at Q25 and MiXCR to the public reads, then kept only in-frame beta chains. Rows are combined by CDR3 protein, so each entry shows the most common genes and DNA. Recorded for this sample are fewer than 350,000 distinct CDR3 sequences; 15% to 20% of them occurred a single time. Jointly, the top ten make up more than 10% of the sample. There are a few counts of this clonotype. There is no known antigen for this receptor. No much larger clone exists at a distance of one base, and base qualities are not known. The V and J ends are trimmed by 7 bases and 1 base, leaving 13 bases between them. From a lookup of the germline V gene, CDR1 and CDR2 are WSHSY and SAAADI. The cysteine opens and the phenylalanine closes a CDR3 of 14 amino acids. Solely the CDR3 DNA is kept, with 42 bases framed from the first base.

Sequenced material: PBMCs. The chain is made from TRBV10-2 and TRBJ1-1, with no D gene named confidently. The clonotype comes from a human donor in good health (CMV status not recorded). Some clones in this sample may be carry-over from other donors' samples. The nucleotides are TGCGCCAGCACGGGGATAGAGGGGAACACTGAAGCTTTCTTT. This gives the protein CASTGIEGNTEAFF.